These 3 T cell receptor beta chains were sequenced from one sample in a study of cytomegalovirus exposure and HLA in healthy donors. The PCR ran on 60 Vbeta and 13 Jbeta primers. Produced via immunoSEQ multiplex PCR; TCRdb's table is partial and in-frame only. The data show about 160,000 clones, about 76% seen once. The sequencing sample was made of PBMCs. The source is a female donor in good health and CMV-seronegative.

The chain recombines TRBV6-1 with TRBJ2-1; D remains ambiguous. Germline assignment: CDR1 MNHNS and CDR2 SASEGT. V was clipped by 1 base and J by 8 bases, with 15 bases between them. This CDR3 comprises 15 residues. CDR3 loop: CASSEEVRSYDEQFF. The CDR3 bases are TGTGCCAGCAGTGAAGAGGTGCGGTCTTATGATGAGCAGTTCTTC.

The V call is TRBV9, the J call TRBJ2-7; a possible D gene is TRBD1 (6 bases). CDR3 size: 15 residues. The germline V and J ends were trimmed by 3 bases and 2 bases, with 15 bases remaining between them. Germline CDR1 and CDR2: SGDLS and YYNGEE. CDR3 DNA: TGTGCCAGCAGCGCAGACCTGGGGGCAGCCTACGAGCAGTACTTC. Amino acids: CASSADLGAAYEQYF.

This clone was detected only a few times. The genes are TRBV6-6 and TRBJ1-2, with a possible D match to TRBD1 (5 bases). Looked up from germline, CDR1 is MNHNY and CDR2 is SVGAGI (reference sequence). The V end was cut by 2 bases, the J end by 5 bases, with 18 bases between. The CDR3 length is 16 residues. CDR3 residues: CASSYPDGTGAYGYTF. The DNA of the CDR3 is TGTGCCAGCAGTTACCCCGACGGCACAGGTGCATATGGCTACACCTTC.